This T cell receptor (beta chain) was recovered during a study of PD-L1 blockade in urothelial cancer. Looking at the study overall: Blood drawn 3 weeks (second dose) and 6 weeks after treatment start was analyzed.

Measured with immunoSEQ multiplex PCR; TCRdb has only the in-frame clones, and not every one. Among 85,000 to 130,000 clones listed, approximately 90% were seen once. Enrolled patients showed locally advanced or metastatic urothelial carcinoma. Unmatched junction bases numbered 11, after V lost 4 bases and J lost 4 bases. The V gene's germline CDR1 is LGHNA and CDR2 YNFKEQ. This CDR3 contains 18 residues. The chain joins TRBV4-2 to TRBJ2-2; TRBD1 matches at 11 bases. The sequence was collected from a woman over 75 with urothelial cancer. The specimen comprised PBMCs, sampled around atezolizumab (anti-PD-L1) treatment. CDR3 in amino acids: CASSRILSGTGGTGELFF. The CDR3 DNA is TGTGCCAGCAGCCGAATACTCTCCGGGACAGGGGGCACCGGGGAGCTGTTTTTT.